A single sample gave rise to the 25 T cell receptor beta chains below, sequenced in a study of hypomethylating agent response in myelodysplastic syndrome. The table came from immunoSEQ multiplex PCR; TCRdb's copy has only in-frame clones and leaves some out. The sample has several thousand clones; around 87% are singletons. Sequencing was performed on bone marrow, taken before or after starting hypomethylating agent treatment for myelodysplastic syndrome (not recorded which). The receptor source for this set is a human donor with myelodysplastic syndrome.

The chain recombines TRBV4-3 with TRBJ2-7; a weak D match, TRBD2 (6 bases). The V gene's germline CDR1 is LGHNA and CDR2 YSLEER. The CDR3 has 15 amino acids. Trimming took 1 base from V and 2 from J, leaving 12 bases between them. The CDR3 coding sequence is TGCGCCAGCAGCCAAGCCGGGACTTCTCCCTACGAGCAGTACTTC. Translation: CASSQAGTSPYEQYF.

This clone was detected only once. The chain combines TRBV23-1 with TRBJ2-6; D ambiguous. TRBV23-1 belongs to the ORF category, with a function that is uncertain. Trimming pared 5 bases from V and 5 bases from J, leaving 19 bases between. The CDR3 runs to 17 residues. CDR3 in DNA: TGCGCCAGCAGTGAATGCACGCAACAAAGTCGGGCCAACGTCCTGACTTTC. This sequence encodes CASSECTQQSRANVLTF.

The chain employs TRBV7-8 and TRBJ1-1; no clear D gene. CDR1 and CDR2 (germline): SGHVS, FQNEAQ. The V end was cut by 5 bases, the J end by 4 bases, with 11 bases between. The CDR3 consists of 13 residues. CDR3: CASSAGRSTEAFF. CDR3 coding DNA: TGTGCCAGCAGCGCGGGGAGGAGCACTGAAGCTTTCTTT.

V gene TRBV10-2 combines with J gene TRBJ1-5; 7 bases agree with TRBD1. This CDR3 spans 14 amino acids. V dropped 6 bases and J dropped 3; count of bases not matched to a gene: 5. Germline loops: CDR1 WSHSY, CDR2 SAAADI. The CDR3 coding sequence is TGCGCCAGCAGGCAGGGGGGGAACAATCAGCCCCAGCATTTT. Its protein product is CASRQGGNNQPQHF.

CDR3 protein: CASSSEHPRNTEAFF. The CDR3 region has the DNA TGTGCCAGCAGTAGTGAACACCCCAGAAACACTGAAGCTTTCTTT. The J gene is TRBJ1-1, the V gene TRBV27; D gene uncertain. This CDR3 is built from 15 residues. Trimming pared 5 bases from V and 2 bases from J, leaving 15 bases between. Looked up from germline, CDR1 is MNHEY and CDR2 is SMNVEV (reference sequence).

The chain joins TRBV19 to TRBJ1-1; D gene unclear. V lost 6 bases, J lost 7 bases, and 12 bases lay in between. Germline-derived CDR1 and CDR2 are LNHDA and SQIVND (reference sequence). The length of the CDR3 is 12 residues. CDR3 region: CASRFGLGEAFF. CDR3 bases: TGTGCCAGTAGATTCGGGCTTGGTGAAGCTTTCTTT.

This chain joins TRBV28 and TRBJ2-2, with a weak D call TRBD1 (6 bases). Germline V gene lookup returns CDR1 MDHEN and CDR2 SYDVKM. This CDR3 region has 15 residues. Trimming cost V 6 bases and J 6 bases, with 17 bases left between them. This chain's CDR3 is CASSLAQGWSGELFF. In DNA, the CDR3 is TGTGCCAGCAGCCTGGCGCAGGGGTGGTCCGGGGAGCTGTTTTTT.

The gene calls are TRBV5-1 and TRBJ2-1; TRBD1 aligns across 9 bases. CDR1 is SGHRS and CDR2 is YFSETQ in the germline V gene. The CDR3 extends over 14 amino acids. V lost 4 bases, J lost 4 bases, and 3 bases stayed unmatched. The CDR3 DNA reads as TGCGCCAGCAGCGGAGGGACAGGGTACAATGAGCAGTTCTTC. As protein: CASSGGTGYNEQFF.

This sequence joins TRBV7-9 and TRBJ1-2, with TRBD1 matching over 9 bases. CDR1 is SEHNR and CDR2 is FQNEAQ in the germline V gene (reference sequence). The trim removed 5 bases at V and 3 bases at J, leaving 7 bases unmatched. The CDR3 length is 15 residues. The CDR3 nucleotides are TGTGCCAGCAGCCGAGGGACAGGGCAAGACTATGGCTACACCTTC. Translating gives CASSRGTGQDYGYTF.

The V and J genes are TRBV4-1 and TRBJ2-3; TRBD2 is a possible D gene (5 bases). CDR3 length: 14 amino acids. Between the trimmed V and J ends, which lost 0 bases and 6 bases, there was a span of 10 bases. The germline CDR1 and CDR2 sequences are MGHRA and YSYEKL. The CDR3 spells CASSQENRRDTQYF. The CDR3 coding sequence is TGCGCCAGCAGCCAAGAGAATAGGAGGGATACGCAGTATTTT.

CDR3 in DNA: TGTGCCAGCAGCTTAGGAGGGGGGTCTAATGAAAAACTGTTTTTT. As protein: CASSLGGGSNEKLFF. The chain is built from TRBV7-8 and TRBJ1-4, with D possibly TRBD1 on 6 matching bases. Between the trimmed V and J ends, which lost 1 base and 3 bases, there was a span of 9 bases. This CDR3 comprises 15 residues. The germline V gene encodes CDR1 SGHVS and CDR2 FQNEAQ.

V usage is TRBV19 and J usage is TRBJ1-6; 9 positions match TRBD1. This CDR3 has 19 residues. Germline V lookup: CDR1 LNHDA, CDR2 SQIVND (reference sequence). V dropped 6 bases and J dropped 7; count of bases not matched to a gene: 19. The CDR3 spells CASRKRTGTGSLENSPLHF. The CDR3, as DNA: TGTGCCAGTAGGAAAAGAACCGGGACAGGGTCTTTGGAGAATTCACCCCTCCACTTT.

The CDR3 DNA sequence: TGCGCCAGCAGCTTACAGGGAACCCACGAGCAGTACTTC. Its translation: CASSLQGTHEQYF. This chain connects TRBV5-1 to TRBJ2-7, with a tentative D call TRBD1 (6 bases). Germline V lookup: CDR1 SGHRS, CDR2 YFSETQ. Trimming removed 2 bases from V and 5 bases from J, with 11 bases in between. The CDR3 spans 13 residues.

Of note for this clone: The junction does not match germline at one end; this may be a read error. The V call is TRBV5-1, the J call TRBJ2-5, with D possibly TRBD2 on 7 matching bases. The CDR3 spans 14 residues. Germline CDR1 and CDR2: SGHRS and YFSETQ. The DNA of the CDR3 is TGCGCCAGCAGCTTAGACGGGGGGCAAGGGACCCAGTACTTC. Translation: CASSLDGGQGTQYF.

The chain combines TRBV11-1 with TRBJ2-7; D gene uncertain. Germline V lookup: CDR1 SGHAT, CDR2 FQDESV (reference sequence). Trimming took off 5 bases at V and 4 bases at J, with 9 bases between the two ends. CDR3 size: 12 residues. The CDR3 nucleotides read TGTGCCAGCAGCCTTTCTACTTACGAGCAGTACTTC. Translated: CASSLSTYEQYF.

This chain joins TRBV5-1 and TRBJ1-4; D unclear. V lost 0 bases and J lost 4, with 10 bases in between. The CDR3 length is 15 residues. Looked up from germline, CDR1 is SGHRS and CDR2 is YFSETQ. Here the CDR3 DNA reads TGCGCCAGCAGCTTGGATGGGCAGATTAATGAAAAACTGTTTTTT. Translated, it gives CASSLDGQINEKLFF.

This clone was counted a single time. V is TRBV15 and J is TRBJ1-3; TRBD1 matches 7 bases. The CDR3 has 15 residues. From germline, CDR1 is LNHNV and CDR2 YYDKDF (reference sequence). J lost 3 bases, V lost 0 bases, and 2 bases had no gene match. This CDR3 reads CATSRDGDSGNTIYF. The CDR3, as DNA: TGTGCCACCAGCAGAGATGGGGACAGTGGAAACACCATATATTTT.

This chain joins TRBV7-6 and TRBJ2-7; 7 positions agree with TRBD2. Germline V lookup: CDR1 SGHVS, CDR2 FNYEAQ. This CDR3 is built from 13 residues. Losses at the gene ends were 5 bases for V and 7 bases for J; bases not matched to a gene: 8. The CDR3 loop reads CASSPVRGEEQYF. The DNA for the CDR3 is TGTGCCAGCAGCCCCGTCCGGGGGGAAGAGCAGTACTTC.

This rearrangement joins TRBV7-2 to TRBJ1-2, with D perhaps matching TRBD1 (5 bases). Germline V gives CDR1 SGHTA, CDR2 FQGNSA. The CDR3 is 12 residues long. V lost 5 bases, J lost 6 bases, and 10 bases lay in between. The CDR3 coding sequence is TGTGCCAGCAGCCCCGGGGGGGATGGCTACACCTTC. Protein product: CASSPGGDGYTF.

The J gene is TRBJ2-3, the V gene TRBV15; the D gene is possibly TRBD2 (5 bases). Trimming removed 8 bases at V and 2 bases at J, with 14 bases between. The CDR3 covers 14 residues. CDR1 is LNHNV, CDR2 YYDKDF, per germline (reference sequence). CDR3 loop: CATRRGLNTDTQYF. Written as DNA, the CDR3 is TGTGCCACCCGTAGAGGGCTCAACACAGATACGCAGTATTTT.

This chain connects TRBV7-2 to TRBJ2-3; 8 bases line up with TRBD2. The CDR3 has 18 residues. V lost 0 bases and J lost 4; bases outside the gene matches: 12. Germline CDR1 is SGHTA and CDR2 is FQGNSA. The CDR3 loop is CASSLARTEGSGADTQYF. In nucleotides, the CDR3 is TGTGCCAGCAGCTTAGCGAGGACGGAGGGTAGCGGGGCAGATACGCAGTATTTT.

The chain is built from TRBV4-3 and TRBJ2-5, with D possibly being TRBD1 (5 bases). With 0 bases removed from V and 5 bases from J, the gap between germline ends came to 13 bases. Per the germline V gene, CDR1 is LGHNA and CDR2 is YSLEER. The length of the CDR3 is 15 residues. The CDR3 DNA sequence: TGCGCCAGCAGCCAAGATTCCGCCAGGGTCGAGACCCAGTACTTC. Its protein product is CASSQDSARVETQYF.

The rearrangement joins TRBV30 to TRBJ1-3; D gene ambiguous. Germline V gene lookup returns CDR1 GTSNPN and CDR2 SVGIG (reference sequence). V lost 4 bases, J lost 2 bases, and 9 bases lay in between. The CDR3 has 13 amino acids. CDR3 in DNA: TGTGCCTGGACAACCGGGGCTGGAAACACCATATATTTT. This translates into CAWTTGAGNTIYF. The variable domain in full, with the rest retrieved from reference TRBV30 and TRBJ1-3, is SQTIHQWPATLVQPVGSPLSLECTVEGTSNPNLYWYRQAAGRGLQLLFYSVGIGQISSEVPQNLSASRPQDRQFILSSKKLLLSDSGFYLCAWTTGAGNTIYFGEGSWLTVV.

The chain carries TRBV5-1 and TRBJ2-5, with D possibly being TRBD1 (6 bases). The length of the CDR3 is 18 residues. Germline assignment: CDR1 SGHRS and CDR2 YFSETQ. Trimming shortened V by 1 base and J by 5 bases, and 24 bases separated the two germline ends. The CDR3: CASSLRERLGASGETQYF. In nucleotides, the CDR3 is TGCGCCAGCAGCTTGAGGGAGCGCTTGGGGGCCTCTGGGGAGACCCAGTACTTC.

The J gene is TRBJ2-7, the V gene TRBV7-8, with no clear D. The CDR3 length is 12 residues. CDR1 and CDR2 from the germline V gene are SGHVS and FQNEAQ. V lost 2 bases and J lost 1, with 3 bases in between. For the CDR3, the DNA is TGTGCCAGCAGCTTAAATTCCTACGAGCAGTACGTC. This encodes CASSLNSYEQYV.